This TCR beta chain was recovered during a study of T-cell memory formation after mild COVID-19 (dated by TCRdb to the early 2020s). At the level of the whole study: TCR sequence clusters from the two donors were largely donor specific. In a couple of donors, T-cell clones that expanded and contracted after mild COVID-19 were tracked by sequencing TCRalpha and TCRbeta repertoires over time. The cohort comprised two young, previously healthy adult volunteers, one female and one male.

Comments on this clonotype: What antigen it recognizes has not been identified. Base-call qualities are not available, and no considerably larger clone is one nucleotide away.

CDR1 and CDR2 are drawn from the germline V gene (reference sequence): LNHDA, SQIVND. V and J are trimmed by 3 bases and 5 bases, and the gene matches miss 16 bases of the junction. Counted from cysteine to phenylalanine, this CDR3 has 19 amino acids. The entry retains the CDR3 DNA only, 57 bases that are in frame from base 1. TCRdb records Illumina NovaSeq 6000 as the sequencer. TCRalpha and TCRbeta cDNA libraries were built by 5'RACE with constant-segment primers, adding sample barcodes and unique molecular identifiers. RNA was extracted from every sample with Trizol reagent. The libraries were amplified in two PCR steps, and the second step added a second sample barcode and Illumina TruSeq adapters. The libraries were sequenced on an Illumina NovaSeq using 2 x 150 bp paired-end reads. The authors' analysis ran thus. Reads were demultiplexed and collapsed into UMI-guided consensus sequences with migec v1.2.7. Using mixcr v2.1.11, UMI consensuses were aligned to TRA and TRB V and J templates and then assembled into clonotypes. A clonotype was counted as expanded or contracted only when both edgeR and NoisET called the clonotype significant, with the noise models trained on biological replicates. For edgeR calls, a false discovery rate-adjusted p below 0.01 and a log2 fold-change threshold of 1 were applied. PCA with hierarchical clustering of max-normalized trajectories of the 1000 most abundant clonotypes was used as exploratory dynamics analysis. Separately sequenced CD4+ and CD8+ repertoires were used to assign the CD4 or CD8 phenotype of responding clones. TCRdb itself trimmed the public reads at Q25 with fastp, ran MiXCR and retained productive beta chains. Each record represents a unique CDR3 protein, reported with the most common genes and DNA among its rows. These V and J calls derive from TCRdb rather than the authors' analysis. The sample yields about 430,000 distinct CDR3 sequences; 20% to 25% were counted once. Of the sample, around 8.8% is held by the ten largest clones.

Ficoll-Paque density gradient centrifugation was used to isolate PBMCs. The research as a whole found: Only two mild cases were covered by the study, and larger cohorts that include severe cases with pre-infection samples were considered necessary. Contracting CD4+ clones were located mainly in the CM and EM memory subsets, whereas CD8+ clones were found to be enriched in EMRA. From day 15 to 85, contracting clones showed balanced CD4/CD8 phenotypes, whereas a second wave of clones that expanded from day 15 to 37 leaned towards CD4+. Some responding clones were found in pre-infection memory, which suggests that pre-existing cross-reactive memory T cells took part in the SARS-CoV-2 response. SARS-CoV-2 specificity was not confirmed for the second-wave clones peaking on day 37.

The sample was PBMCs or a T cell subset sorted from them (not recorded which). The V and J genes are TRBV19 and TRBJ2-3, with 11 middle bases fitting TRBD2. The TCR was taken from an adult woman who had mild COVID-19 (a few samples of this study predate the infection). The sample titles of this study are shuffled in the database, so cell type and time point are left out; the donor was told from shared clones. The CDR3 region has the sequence CASSIPPRGDLAGGDTQYF. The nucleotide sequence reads TGTGCCAGTAGTATCCCGCCCCGGGGAGACCTAGCGGGAGGAGATACGCAGTATTTT.